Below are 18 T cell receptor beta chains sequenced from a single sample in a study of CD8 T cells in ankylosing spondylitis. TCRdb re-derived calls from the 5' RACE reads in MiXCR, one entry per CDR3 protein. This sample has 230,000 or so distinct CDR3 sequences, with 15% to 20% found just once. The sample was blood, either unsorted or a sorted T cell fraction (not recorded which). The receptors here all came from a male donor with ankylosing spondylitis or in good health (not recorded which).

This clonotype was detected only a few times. This CDR3 is CASSLVPIAGGLMRTDTQYF. The DNA for the CDR3 is TGTGCCAGCAGCTTAGTCCCCATAGCGGGAGGCCTTATGAGAACAGATACGCAGTATTTT. The V call is TRBV11-2, the J call TRBJ2-3, with TRBD2 matching 10 bases. CDR1 and CDR2 from the germline V gene are SGHAT and FQNNGV. Losses at the gene ends were 1 base for V and 3 bases for J; bases not matched to a gene: 16. The length of the CDR3 is 20 residues.

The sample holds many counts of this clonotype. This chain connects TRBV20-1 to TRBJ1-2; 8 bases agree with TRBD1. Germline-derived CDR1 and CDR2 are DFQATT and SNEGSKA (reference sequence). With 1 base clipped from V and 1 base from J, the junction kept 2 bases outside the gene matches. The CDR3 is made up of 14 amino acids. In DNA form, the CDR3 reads TGCAGTGCTAGAGGGGACAGGATTAACTATGGCTACACCTTC. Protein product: CSARGDRINYGYTF.

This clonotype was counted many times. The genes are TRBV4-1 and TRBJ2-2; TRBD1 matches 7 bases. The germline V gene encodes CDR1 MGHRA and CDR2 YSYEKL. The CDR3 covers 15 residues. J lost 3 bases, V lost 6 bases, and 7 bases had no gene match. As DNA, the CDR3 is TGCGCCAGCAGTGGATTCGACAGGGACACCGGGGAGCTGTTTTTT. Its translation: CASSGFDRDTGELFF.

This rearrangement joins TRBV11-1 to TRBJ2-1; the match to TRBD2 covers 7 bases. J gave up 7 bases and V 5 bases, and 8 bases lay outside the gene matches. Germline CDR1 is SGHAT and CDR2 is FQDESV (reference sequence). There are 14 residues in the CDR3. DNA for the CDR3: TGTGCCAGCAGCCCCGGACTAGTTTTAAATGAGCAGTTCTTC. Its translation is CASSPGLVLNEQFF. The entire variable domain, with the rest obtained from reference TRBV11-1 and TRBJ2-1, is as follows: EAEVAQSPRYKITEKSQAVAFWCDPISGHATLYWYRQILGQGPELLVQFQDESVVDDSQLPKDRFSAERLKGVDSTLKIQPAELGDSAMYLCASSPGLVLNEQFFGPGTRLTVL.

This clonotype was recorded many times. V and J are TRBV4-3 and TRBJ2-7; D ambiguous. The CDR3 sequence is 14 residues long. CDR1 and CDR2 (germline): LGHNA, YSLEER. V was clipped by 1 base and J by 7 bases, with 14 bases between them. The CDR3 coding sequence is TGCGCCAGCAGCCAAGTTGGAACCGCGCGGGAGCAGTACTTC. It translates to CASSQVGTAREQYF.

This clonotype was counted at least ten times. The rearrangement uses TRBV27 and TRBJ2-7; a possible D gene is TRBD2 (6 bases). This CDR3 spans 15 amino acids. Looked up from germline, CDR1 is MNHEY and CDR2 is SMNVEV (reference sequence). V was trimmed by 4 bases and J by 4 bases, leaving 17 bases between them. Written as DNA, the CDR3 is TGTGCCAGCAGTTCGCAACCCGGGACTGCTTACGAGCAGTACTTC. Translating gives CASSSQPGTAYEQYF.

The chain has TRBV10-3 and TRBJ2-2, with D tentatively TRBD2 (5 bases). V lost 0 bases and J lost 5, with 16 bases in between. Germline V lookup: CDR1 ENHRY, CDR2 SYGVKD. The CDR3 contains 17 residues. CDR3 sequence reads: CAISESRLAQGTGELFF. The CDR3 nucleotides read TGTGCCATCAGTGAGTCACGGCTAGCTCAAGGTACCGGGGAGCTGTTTTTT.

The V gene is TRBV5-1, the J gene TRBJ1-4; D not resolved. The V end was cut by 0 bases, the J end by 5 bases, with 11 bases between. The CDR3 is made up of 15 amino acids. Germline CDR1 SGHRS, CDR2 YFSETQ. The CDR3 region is CASSLVHGRNEKLFF. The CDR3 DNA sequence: TGCGCCAGCAGCTTGGTCCACGGGAGAAATGAAAAACTGTTTTTT. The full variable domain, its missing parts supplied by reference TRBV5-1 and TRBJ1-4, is KAGVTQTPRYLIKTRGQQVTLSCSPISGHRSVSWYQQTPGQGLQFLFEYFSETQRNKGNFPGRFSGRQFSNSRSEMNVSTLELGDSALYLCASSLVHGRNEKLFFGSGTQLSVL.

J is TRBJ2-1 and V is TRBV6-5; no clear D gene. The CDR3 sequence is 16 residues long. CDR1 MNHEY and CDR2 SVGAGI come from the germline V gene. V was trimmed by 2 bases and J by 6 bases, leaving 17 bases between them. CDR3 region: CASSYRTGPGPNEQFF. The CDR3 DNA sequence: TGTGCCAGCAGTTACCGGACCGGGCCGGGCCCCAATGAGCAGTTCTTC.

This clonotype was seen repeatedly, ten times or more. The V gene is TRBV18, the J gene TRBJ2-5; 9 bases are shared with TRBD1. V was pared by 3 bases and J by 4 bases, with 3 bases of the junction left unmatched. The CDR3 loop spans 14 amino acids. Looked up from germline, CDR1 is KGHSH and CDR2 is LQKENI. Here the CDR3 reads CASSPTDRGETQYF. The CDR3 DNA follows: TGTGCCAGCTCACCGACGGACAGGGGAGAGACCCAGTACTTC. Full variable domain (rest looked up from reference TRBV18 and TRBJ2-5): NAGVMQNPRHLVRRRGQEARLRCSPMKGHSHVYWYRQLPEEGLKFMVYLQKENIIDESGMPKERFSAEFPKEGPSILRIQQVVRGDSAAYFCASSPTDRGETQYFGPGTRLLVL.

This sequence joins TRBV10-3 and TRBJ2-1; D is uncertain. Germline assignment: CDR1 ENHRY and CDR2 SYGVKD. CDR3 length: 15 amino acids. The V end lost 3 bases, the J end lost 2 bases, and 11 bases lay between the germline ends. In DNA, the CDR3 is TGTGCCATCAGTGACTCAGGTAACCCCTACAATGAGCAGTTCTTC. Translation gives CAISDSGNPYNEQFF.

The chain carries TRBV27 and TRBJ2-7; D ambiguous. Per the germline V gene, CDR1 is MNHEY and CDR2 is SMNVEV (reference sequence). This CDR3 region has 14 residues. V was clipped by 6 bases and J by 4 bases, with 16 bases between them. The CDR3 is CASSSGSGWYEQYF. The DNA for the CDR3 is TGTGCCAGCAGCTCCGGGTCCGGGTGGTACGAGCAGTACTTC.

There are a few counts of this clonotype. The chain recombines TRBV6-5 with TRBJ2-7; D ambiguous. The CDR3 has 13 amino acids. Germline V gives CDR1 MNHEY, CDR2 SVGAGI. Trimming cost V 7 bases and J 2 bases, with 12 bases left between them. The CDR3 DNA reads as TGTGCCAGCATTAGGGATCTCCCCTACGAGCAGTACTTC. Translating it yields CASIRDLPYEQYF.

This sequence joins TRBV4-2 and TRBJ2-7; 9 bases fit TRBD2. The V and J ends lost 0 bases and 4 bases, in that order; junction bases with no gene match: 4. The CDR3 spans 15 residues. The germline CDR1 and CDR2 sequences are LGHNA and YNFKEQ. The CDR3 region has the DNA TGTGCCAGCAGCCAAGAGCGGGAGGGCGTGTACGAGCAGTACTTC. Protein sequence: CASSQEREGVYEQYF.

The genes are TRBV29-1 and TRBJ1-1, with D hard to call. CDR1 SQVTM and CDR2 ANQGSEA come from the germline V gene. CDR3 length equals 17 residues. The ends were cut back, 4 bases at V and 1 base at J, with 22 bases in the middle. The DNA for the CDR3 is TGCAGCGTTGTTGGGAGTTCTACCTCCCGGACGAACACTGAAGCTTTCTTT. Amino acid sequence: CSVVGSSTSRTNTEAFF. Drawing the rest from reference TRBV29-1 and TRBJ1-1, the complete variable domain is SAVISQKPSRDICQRGTSLTIQCQVDSQVTMMFWYRQQPGQSLTLIATANQGSEATYESGFVIDKFPISRPNLTFSTLTVSNMSPEDSSIYLCSVVGSSTSRTNTEAFFGQGTRLTVV.

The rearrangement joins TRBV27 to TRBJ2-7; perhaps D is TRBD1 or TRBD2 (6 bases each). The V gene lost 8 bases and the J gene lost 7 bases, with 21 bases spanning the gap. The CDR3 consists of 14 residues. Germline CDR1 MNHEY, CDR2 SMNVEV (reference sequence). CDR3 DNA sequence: TGTGCCAGCTCGTGGAGGGTGTCAGGGGTTGAGCAGTACTTC. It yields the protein CASSWRVSGVEQYF.

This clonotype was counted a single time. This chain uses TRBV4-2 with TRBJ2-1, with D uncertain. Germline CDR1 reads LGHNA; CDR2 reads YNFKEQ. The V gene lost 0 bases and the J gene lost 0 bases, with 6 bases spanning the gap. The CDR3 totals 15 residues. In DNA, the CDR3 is TGTGCCAGCAGCCAAGAATCTAGCTCCTACAATGAGCAGTTCTTC. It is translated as CASSQESSSYNEQFF.

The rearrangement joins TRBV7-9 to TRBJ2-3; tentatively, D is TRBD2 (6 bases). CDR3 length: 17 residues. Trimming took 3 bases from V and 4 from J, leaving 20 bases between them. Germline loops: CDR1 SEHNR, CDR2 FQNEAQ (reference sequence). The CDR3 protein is CASSFAAGRTSPDTQYF. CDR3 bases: TGTGCCAGCAGCTTCGCTGCGGGCCGAACTAGCCCAGATACGCAGTATTTT.